These 28 T cell receptor beta chains came from one sample sequenced in a study of beta chain features in type 1 diabetes. Expressed TCRB transcripts were sequenced because the entire RNA isolate underwent reverse transcription. TCRdb keeps only in-frame clones here, not all; method: immunoSEQ multiplex PCR. Among fewer than 550,000 clones, over 10% were seen once, and the ten largest hold 0.04% to 0.05%. Sequencing was performed on naive CD4+ T cells from blood. The source is a woman under 30 in good health.

This clone was counted a few times. The rearrangement joins TRBV7-2 to TRBJ2-5; D might be TRBD1 or TRBD2, each matching 5 bases. Germline CDR1 is SGHTA and CDR2 is FQGNSA. The CDR3 is made up of 13 amino acids. The V end was cut by 3 bases, the J end by 1 base, with 6 bases between. The CDR3 region has the DNA TGTGCCAGCAGCTTCGGGACCCAAGAGACCCAGTACTTC. It yields the protein CASSFGTQETQYF.

Only a few counts were recorded for this clone. V usage is TRBV7-2 and J usage is TRBJ2-3; maybe TRBD1 (6 bases). CDR3 length: 13 residues. Looked up from germline, CDR1 is SGHTA and CDR2 is FQGNSA. V dropped 4 bases and J dropped 4 bases, with 9 bases sitting between them. CDR3 in amino acids: CASSSSGADTQYF. In DNA form, the CDR3 reads TGTGCCAGCAGCTCTTCAGGGGCAGATACGCAGTATTTT.

This chain joins TRBV7-9 and TRBJ2-1, with D possibly matching TRBD1 (6 bases). This CDR3 comprises 13 residues. Trimming took off 4 bases at V and 12 bases at J, with 16 bases between the two ends. Germline V gives CDR1 SEHNR, CDR2 FQNEAQ (reference sequence). CDR3 amino acids: CASSSRQGRGQFF. Written as DNA, the CDR3 is TGTGCCAGCAGCTCGCGTCAGGGGAGAGGGCAGTTCTTC.

The chain uses TRBV25-1 and TRBJ1-4; the D is unclear. V lost 3 bases, J lost 4 bases, and 6 bases lay in between. This CDR3 comprises 13 residues. Looked up from germline, CDR1 is MGHDK and CDR2 is SYGVNS. In nucleotides, the CDR3 is TGTGCCAGCAGTGATGTCCTTAATGAAAAACTGTTTTTT. Residues: CASSDVLNEKLFF.

The chain links TRBV18 to TRBJ2-1, with a tentative D call TRBD1 (6 bases). The CDR3 has 13 amino acids. Trimming shortened V by 6 bases and J by 6 bases, and 12 bases separated the two germline ends. Germline CDR1 reads KGHSH; CDR2 reads LQKENI. CDR3 amino acids: CASSKDRLNEQFF. DNA of the CDR3: TGTGCCAGCTCCAAGGACAGACTCAATGAGCAGTTCTTC. The full variable domain, in which reference TRBV18 and TRBJ2-1 provide the parts outside the CDR3, is NAGVMQNPRHLVRRRGQEARLRCSPMKGHSHVYWYRQLPEEGLKFMVYLQKENIIDESGMPKERFSAEFPKEGPSILRIQQVVRGDSAAYFCASSKDRLNEQFFGPGTRLTVL.

In its sample, this clone was seen a few times. The genes are TRBV5-1 and TRBJ2-4; D may correspond to TRBD1 or TRBD2 (5 bases each). The CDR3 is 12 amino acids. Germline lookup yields CDR1 SGHRS and CDR2 YFSETQ. V lost 8 bases and J lost 8, with 14 bases in between. This CDR3 is CASSRGRDIQYF. The CDR3 region has the DNA TGCGCCAGTTCCCGGGGACGGGACATTCAGTACTTC.

This clone occurred once. The chain has TRBV14 and TRBJ2-3, with D possibly being TRBD1 (5 bases). V was shortened by 4 bases and J by 2 bases, with 10 bases between the two germline ends. This CDR3 is 14 amino acids long. CDR1 and CDR2 (germline): SGHDN, FVKESK. The CDR3 region has the DNA TGTGCCAGCAGCCCAGGGTCCTACACAGATACGCAGTATTTT. Its protein is CASSPGSYTDTQYF.

This clone has a handful of counts. This chain joins TRBV7-2 and TRBJ1-5; no definite D call. Deletions cut 5 bases from V and 4 bases from J, with 12 bases between. Per the germline V gene, CDR1 is SGHTA and CDR2 is FQGNSA. CDR3 length equals 14 residues. CDR3: CASSGTRLNQPQHF. The CDR3 DNA follows: TGTGCCAGCAGCGGCACCCGCCTTAATCAGCCCCAGCATTTT.

The chain combines TRBV6-5 with TRBJ1-5, with D hard to call. The germline CDR1 and CDR2 sequences are MNHEY and SVGAGI. This CDR3 spans 13 amino acids. V lost 7 bases and J 9 bases, leaving 16 bases between the germline ends. CDR3 amino acids: CASTPGARGPQHF. For the CDR3, the DNA is TGTGCCAGCACCCCGGGTGCCCGCGGGCCCCAGCATTTT.

The J gene is TRBJ2-1, the V gene TRBV4-1; TRBD2 agrees at 11 bases. This CDR3 comprises 16 residues. Germline loops: CDR1 MGHRA, CDR2 YSYEKL. V shed 5 bases and J 4 bases; nucleotides not matched to a gene: 7. The CDR3 here is CASSAPGLAEYNEQFF. The CDR3 DNA follows: TGCGCCAGCAGCGCCCCGGGACTAGCGGAGTACAATGAGCAGTTCTTC.

A note on this clone: This sample also contains other DNA sequences that code for the same CDR3. The chain is built from TRBV7-9 and TRBJ2-5, with D unclear. In germline, CDR1 is SEHNR, CDR2 FQNEAQ (reference sequence). V lost 2 bases and J 3 bases, leaving 4 bases between the germline ends. The CDR3 has 12 amino acids. CDR3 nucleotide sequence: TGTGCCAGCAGCTTAAGTAAAGAGACCCAGTACTTC. It is translated as CASSLSKETQYF.

This chain links TRBV19 with TRBJ1-5; no definite D call. V gave up 3 bases and J gave up 2 bases, with 11 bases separating them. The CDR3 has 15 amino acids. Per germline, CDR1 LNHDA and CDR2 SQIVND (reference sequence). The CDR3, as DNA: TGTGCCAGTAGTATCGCCCTGTATGGCAATCAGCCCCAGCATTTT. It specifies CASSIALYGNQPQHF. Full variable domain (rest looked up from reference TRBV19 and TRBJ1-5): DGGITQSPKYLFRKEGQNVTLSCEQNLNHDAMYWYRQDPGQGLRLIYYSQIVNDFQKGDIAEGYSVSREKKESFPLTVTSAQKNPTAFYLCASSIALYGNQPQHFGDGTRLSIL.

The rearrangement uses TRBV20-1 and TRBJ2-1; unclear D gene. Trimming shortened V by 3 bases and J by 6 bases, and 6 bases separated the two germline ends. The CDR3 spans 11 residues. CDR1 and CDR2 from the germline V gene are DFQATT and SNEGSKA (reference sequence). DNA for the CDR3: TGCAGTGCTAGTCGGTTCAATGAGCAGTTCTTC. It specifies CSASRFNEQFF.

The chain recombines TRBV9 with TRBJ2-1, with TRBD2 matching over 9 bases. There are 16 residues in the CDR3. J was trimmed by 4 bases and V by 2 bases; bases with no gene match: 7. Germline lookup yields CDR1 SGDLS and CDR2 YYNGEE. The CDR3 DNA sequence: TGTGCCAGCAGCGTCGGACTAAGCGGGGGGTACAATGAGCAGTTCTTC. Translating gives CASSVGLSGGYNEQFF.

This sequence joins TRBV18 and TRBJ1-5, with D unresolved. In germline, CDR1 is KGHSH, CDR2 LQKENI. The CDR3 has 15 residues. The V end was cut by 3 bases, the J end by 0 bases, with 9 bases between. The CDR3 sequence: CASSPNWDSNQPQHF. The CDR3 nucleotides are TGTGCCAGCTCACCGAATTGGGATAGCAATCAGCCCCAGCATTTT.

The V and J genes are TRBV4-3 and TRBJ2-5, with 10 positions matching TRBD2. In germline, CDR1 is LGHNA, CDR2 YSLEER. The CDR3 has 17 residues. Trimming removed 0 bases from V and 0 bases from J; junction bases left unmatched: 4. The CDR3 loop is CASSQDISGGYQETQYF. Written as DNA, the CDR3 is TGCGCCAGCAGCCAAGATATTAGCGGGGGGTACCAAGAGACCCAGTACTTC.

On this clone: The same CDR3 can be traced to other DNA sequences in this sample. CDR3 in DNA: TGCGCCAGCAGCTCCGGACAGGGGAGTAACTATGGCTACACCTTC. This gives the protein CASSSGQGSNYGYTF. The chain employs TRBV5-1 and TRBJ1-2; 9 nucleotides agree with TRBD1. Looked up from germline, CDR1 is SGHRS and CDR2 is YFSETQ. With V trimmed by 3 bases and J by 1 base, 4 bases remained unmatched. The CDR3 sequence is 15 residues long. Supplemented by reference TRBV5-1 and TRBJ1-2, the full variable domain reads KAGVTQTPRYLIKTRGQQVTLSCSPISGHRSVSWYQQTPGQGLQFLFEYFSETQRNKGNFPGRFSGRQFSNSRSEMNVSTLELGDSALYLCASSSGQGSNYGYTFGSGTRLTVV.

This clone was seen a few times. The chain has TRBV7-9 and TRBJ2-7, with 7 bases matching TRBD2. This CDR3 is 13 amino acids long. Germline CDR1 reads SEHNR; CDR2 reads FQNEAQ (reference sequence). The trim removed 4 bases at V and 2 bases at J, leaving 2 bases unmatched. The chain's CDR3 is CASSSSGAYEQYF. CDR3 coding DNA: TGTGCCAGCAGCTCTAGCGGAGCCTACGAGCAGTACTTC. Full variable domain (missing parts from reference TRBV7-9 and TRBJ2-7): DTGVSQNPRHKITKRGQNVTFRCDPISEHNRLYWYRQTLGQGPEFLTYFQNEAQLEKSRLLSDRFSAERPKGSFSTLEIQRTEQGDSAMYLCASSSSGAYEQYFGPGTRLTVT.

The J gene is TRBJ1-1, the V gene TRBV29-1, with a possible D match to TRBD1 (5 bases). The CDR3 has 11 residues. V lost 7 bases to trimming and J lost 4 bases, with 10 bases between them. The germline CDR1 and CDR2 sequences are SQVTM and ANQGSEA. The CDR3 DNA sequence: TGCAGCGCCTGGGACTCCACTGAAGCTTTCTTT. Residues: CSAWDSTEAFF.

A note on this clone: Other nucleotide sequences in the sample specify the same CDR3. The chain links TRBV4-3 to TRBJ2-3; the D is unclear. CDR1 is LGHNA, CDR2 YSLEER, per germline. This CDR3 spans 12 amino acids. With 1 base removed from V and 6 bases from J, the gap between germline ends came to 5 bases. The CDR3 sequence is CASSQVRDTQYF. Here the CDR3 DNA reads TGCGCCAGCAGCCAAGTGAGGGATACGCAGTATTTT.

This rearrangement joins TRBV27 to TRBJ2-7; D is uncertain. Germline CDR1 and CDR2: MNHEY and SMNVEV (reference sequence). The CDR3 spans 15 residues. Trimming shortened V by 5 bases and J by 0 bases, and 14 bases separated the two germline ends. This CDR3 is CASSPTIAGSYEQYF. The CDR3 DNA reads as TGTGCCAGCAGTCCCACTATAGCCGGCTCCTACGAGCAGTACTTC.

This chain links TRBV29-1 with TRBJ1-1, with D perhaps matching TRBD1 (6 bases). The V and J ends lost 5 bases and 0 bases respectively, with 10 bases between them. The germline gives CDR1 SQVTM, CDR2 ANQGSEA. The CDR3 has 13 amino acids. The CDR3 loop is CSVYRVLNTEAFF. In DNA form, the CDR3 reads TGCAGCGTTTACAGGGTGCTGAACACTGAAGCTTTCTTT.

This clone was seen more than once but under ten times. The chain recombines TRBV28 with TRBJ2-5; D call uncertain. This CDR3 has 12 amino acids. With 7 bases removed from V and 5 bases from J, the gap between germline ends came to 11 bases. The germline V gene has CDR1 MDHEN and CDR2 SYDVKM. CDR3 protein: CASTRYGETQYF. The CDR3 nucleotides read TGTGCCAGCACCCGCTATGGGGAGACCCAGTACTTC.

Only a few counts were recorded for this clone. This chain uses TRBV14 with TRBJ2-7, with 7 bases identical to TRBD2. Germline V CDR1 and CDR2: SGHDN, FVKESK. The CDR3 is 14 amino acids. J gave up 0 bases and V 4 bases, and 3 bases lay outside the gene matches. The CDR3 DNA sequence: TGTGCCAGCAGCCTGCGGACTAGCTCCTACGAGCAGTACTTC. Its protein is CASSLRTSSYEQYF.

The sample holds a few counts of this clone. This sequence joins TRBV2 and TRBJ1-2; 11 bases match TRBD1. Germline loops: CDR1 SNHLY, CDR2 FYNNEI. The CDR3 runs to 15 residues. V was clipped by 4 bases and J by 2 bases; unmatched bases: 3. The CDR3 is CASSARDRGNYGYTF. Here the CDR3 DNA reads TGTGCCAGCAGTGCTCGGGACAGGGGGAACTATGGCTACACCTTC.

This clone has more than one count but fewer than ten. This chain uses TRBV7-2 with TRBJ2-2; 8 nucleotides align to TRBD1. Germline CDR1 reads SGHTA; CDR2 reads FQGNSA. The CDR3 has 15 residues. With V trimmed by 4 bases and J by 4 bases, 5 bases remained unmatched. CDR3 in amino acids: CASSSRGRGTGELFF. The CDR3 DNA is TGTGCCAGCAGCTCCAGGGGGCGCGGCACCGGGGAGCTGTTTTTT.

The genes are TRBV18 and TRBJ2-7; D gene unclear. The CDR3 has 16 residues. The ends were cut back, 4 bases at V and 2 bases at J, with 18 bases in the middle. Germline CDR1 KGHSH, CDR2 LQKENI. The CDR3: CASSHEARTETYEQYF. In nucleotides, the CDR3 is TGTGCCAGCTCACACGAGGCACGGACGGAGACCTACGAGCAGTACTTC. Combining the CDR3 with reference TRBV18 and TRBJ2-7 gives the whole variable domain NAGVMQNPRHLVRRRGQEARLRCSPMKGHSHVYWYRQLPEEGLKFMVYLQKENIIDESGMPKERFSAEFPKEGPSILRIQQVVRGDSAAYFCASSHEARTETYEQYFGPGTRLTVT.

This clone has only a few counts. CDR3 residues: CAWSVQTGATYEQYF. The CDR3 coding sequence is TGTGCCTGGAGCGTTCAGACAGGGGCCACCTACGAGCAGTACTTC. The rearrangement links TRBV30 to TRBJ2-7; 8 bases are shared with TRBD1. V lost 3 bases and J lost 2; bases outside the gene matches: 9. Germline V lookup: CDR1 GTSNPN, CDR2 SVGIG (reference sequence). The CDR3 covers 15 residues.